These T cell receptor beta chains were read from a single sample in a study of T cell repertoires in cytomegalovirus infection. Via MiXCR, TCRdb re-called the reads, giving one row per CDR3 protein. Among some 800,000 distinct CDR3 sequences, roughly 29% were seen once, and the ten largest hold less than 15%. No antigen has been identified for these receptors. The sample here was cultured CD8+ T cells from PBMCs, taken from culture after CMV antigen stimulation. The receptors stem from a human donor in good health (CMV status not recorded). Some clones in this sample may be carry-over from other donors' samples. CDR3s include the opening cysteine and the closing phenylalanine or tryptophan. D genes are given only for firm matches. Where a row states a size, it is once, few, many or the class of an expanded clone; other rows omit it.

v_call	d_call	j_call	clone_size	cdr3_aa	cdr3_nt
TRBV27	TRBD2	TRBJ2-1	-	CASSLSSGDVHNEQFF	TGTGCCAGCAGTTTATCTAGCGGGGACGTGCACAATGAGCAGTTCTTC
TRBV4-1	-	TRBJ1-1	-	CASRARGGYTEAFF	TGCGCCAGCAGGGCCCGGGGGGGTTACACTGAAGCTTTCTTT
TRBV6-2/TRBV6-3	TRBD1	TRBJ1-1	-	CASSYNPTGRTEAFF	TGTGCCAGCAGTTACAACCCGACAGGGAGGACTGAAGCTTTCTTT
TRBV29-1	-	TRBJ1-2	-	CSVGRELEGYTF	TGCAGCGTTGGCCGGGAGCTGGAAGGCTACACCTTC
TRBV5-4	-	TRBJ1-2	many	CASSLPGADYGYTF	TGTGCCAGCAGCTTGCCGGGGGCTGACTATGGCTACACCTTC
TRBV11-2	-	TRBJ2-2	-	CASSSGSWDSPESGELFF	TGTGCCAGCAGCTCCGGCTCCTGGGACTCCCCGGAGAGCGGGGAGCTGTTTTTT
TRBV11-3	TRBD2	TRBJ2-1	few	CASSLDPAAGGANNEQFF	TGTGCCAGCAGCTTAGATCCCGCCGCGGGAGGTGCTAACAATGAGCAGTTCTTC
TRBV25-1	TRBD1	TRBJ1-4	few	CASEGDRDSTNEKLFF	TGTGCCAGCGAGGGAGACAGGGACTCAACTAATGAAAAACTGTTTTTT
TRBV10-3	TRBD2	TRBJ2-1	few	CAISEGRGASYNEQFF	TGTGCCATCAGTGAAGGGCGGGGGGCCTCCTACAATGAGCAGTTCTTC
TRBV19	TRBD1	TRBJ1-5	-	CASSVQGNSNQPQHF	TGTGCCAGTAGTGTACAGGGGAACAGCAATCAGCCCCAGCATTTT
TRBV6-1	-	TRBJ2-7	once	CASHAQGSYEQYF	TGTGCCAGCCACGCACAGGGTTCCTACGAGCAGTACTTC
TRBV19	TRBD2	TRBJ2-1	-	CASSIASGGMYNEQFF	TGTGCCAGTAGTATAGCTAGCGGGGGGATGTACAATGAGCAGTTCTTC
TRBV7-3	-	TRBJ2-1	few	CASSLKGINEQFF	TGTGCCAGCAGCTTAAAGGGGATCAATGAGCAGTTCTTC
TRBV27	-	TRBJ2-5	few	CASSLSVAISETQYF	TGTGCCAGCAGTTTATCGGTGGCTATTTCGGAGACCCAGTACTTC
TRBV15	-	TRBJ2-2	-	CATSRDRGATGELFF	TGTGCCACCAGCAGAGATCGGGGAGCGACCGGGGAGCTGTTTTTT
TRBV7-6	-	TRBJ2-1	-	CASSLASWSSYNEQFF	TGTGCCAGCAGCTTAGCCTCATGGAGCTCCTACAATGAGCAGTTCTTC
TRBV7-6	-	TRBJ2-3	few	CASSSFGGDTDTQYF	TGTGCCAGCAGTTCCTTTGGAGGGGACACAGATACGCAGTATTTT
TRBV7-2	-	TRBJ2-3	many	CASSLARGPNTQYF	TGTGCCAGCAGCTTAGCGCGGGGTCCGAATACGCAGTATTTT
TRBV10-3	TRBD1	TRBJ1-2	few	CAGGTANYGYTF	TGTGCCGGAGGGACAGCTAACTATGGCTACACCTTC
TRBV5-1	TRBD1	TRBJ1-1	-	CASSGIQGAMNTEAFF	TGCGCCAGCAGCGGAATACAGGGGGCGATGAACACTGAAGCTTTCTTT
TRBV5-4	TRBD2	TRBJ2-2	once	CASSPASGGTTGELFF	TGTGCCAGCAGCCCCGCTAGCGGGGGGACCACCGGGGAGCTGTTTTTT
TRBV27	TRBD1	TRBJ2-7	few	CASSLYSTGAYEQYF	TGTGCCAGCAGTTTATATTCGACAGGGGCCTACGAGCAGTACTTC
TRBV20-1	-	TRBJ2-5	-	CSAQERGETQYF	TGCAGTGCCCAAGAGAGGGGCGAGACCCAGTACTTC
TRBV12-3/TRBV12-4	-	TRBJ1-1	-	CASHQGLNTEAFF	TGTGCCAGCCACCAGGGATTAAACACTGAAGCTTTCTTT
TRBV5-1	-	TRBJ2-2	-	CASSLDRDPGKGAGELFF	TGCGCCAGCAGCTTGGACCGGGACCCAGGCAAGGGTGCCGGGGAGCTGTTTTTT
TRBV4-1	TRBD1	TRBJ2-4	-	CASSQVVGQGSQLAKNIQYF	TGCGCCAGCAGCCAAGTGGTGGGACAGGGGAGTCAACTAGCCAAAAACATTCAGTACTTC
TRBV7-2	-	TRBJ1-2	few	CASSSGQRYGYTF	TGTGCCAGCAGCTCCGGACAGCGCTATGGCTACACCTTC
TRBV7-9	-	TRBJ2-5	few	CASRPKGKETQYF	TGTGCCAGCAGACCCAAAGGGAAAGAGACCCAGTACTTC
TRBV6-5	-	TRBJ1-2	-	CASSSAGTPYGYTF	TGTGCCAGCAGTTCTGCGGGGACACCCTATGGCTACACCTTC
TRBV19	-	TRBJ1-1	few	CASSDPGGFYTEAFF	TGTGCCAGTAGTGACCCGGGTGGGTTTTACACTGAAGCTTTCTTT
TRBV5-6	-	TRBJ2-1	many	CASSSGGYNEQFF	TGTGCCAGCAGTTCAGGGGGGTACAATGAGCAGTTCTTC
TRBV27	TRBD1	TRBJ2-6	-	CASSLFVPATGPNGSGANVLTF	TGTGCCAGCAGTTTATTCGTACCTGCGACAGGGCCCAACGGGTCTGGGGCCAACGTCCTGACTTTC
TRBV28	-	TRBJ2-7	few	CASRMTGEGYEQYF	TGTGCCAGCAGGATGACAGGGGAGGGCTACGAGCAGTACTTC
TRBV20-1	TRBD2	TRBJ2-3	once	CSARDLERGPTDTQYF	TGCAGTGCTAGAGATCTTGAGCGGGGGCCCACAGATACGCAGTATTTT
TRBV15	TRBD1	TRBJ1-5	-	CATSRTGGHNQPQHF	TGTGCCACCAGCCGGACAGGGGGCCACAATCAGCCCCAGCATTTT
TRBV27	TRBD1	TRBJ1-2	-	CASSFDEGQGVYGYTF	TGTGCCAGCAGTTTTGATGAGGGACAGGGGGTCTATGGCTACACCTTC
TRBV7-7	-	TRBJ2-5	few	CASSSGLEETQYF	TGTGCTAGCAGCTCAGGACTTGAAGAGACCCAGTACTTC
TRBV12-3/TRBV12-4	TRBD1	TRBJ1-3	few	CASTATGGSGNTIYF	TGTGCCAGCACCGCGACAGGGGGCAGTGGAAACACCATATATTTT
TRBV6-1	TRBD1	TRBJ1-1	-	CASSWTGTGEELTEAFF	TGTGCCAGCAGTTGGACCGGGACAGGGGAAGAATTGACTGAAGCTTTCTTT
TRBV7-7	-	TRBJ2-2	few	CASSLGAGSGELFF	TGTGCTAGCAGCTTAGGGGCCGGGTCCGGGGAGCTGTTTTTT
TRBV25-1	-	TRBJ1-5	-	CASSEGNNQPQHF	TGTGCCAGCAGTGAAGGAAACAATCAGCCCCAGCATTTT